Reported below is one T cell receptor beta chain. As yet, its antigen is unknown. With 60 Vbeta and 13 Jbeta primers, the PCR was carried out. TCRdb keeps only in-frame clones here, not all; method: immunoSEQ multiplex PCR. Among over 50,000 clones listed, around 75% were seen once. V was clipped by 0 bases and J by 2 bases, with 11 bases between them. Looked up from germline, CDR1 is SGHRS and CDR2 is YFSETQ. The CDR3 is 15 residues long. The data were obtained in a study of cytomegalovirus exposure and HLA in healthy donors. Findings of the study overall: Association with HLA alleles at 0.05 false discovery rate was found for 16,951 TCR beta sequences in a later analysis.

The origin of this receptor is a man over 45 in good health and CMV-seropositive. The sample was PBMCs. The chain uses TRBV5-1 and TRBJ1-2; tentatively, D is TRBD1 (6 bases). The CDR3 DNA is TGCGCCAGCAGCTTGGATGGACAGTGGAACTATGGCTACACCTTC. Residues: CASSLDGQWNYGYTF.